These 7 T cell receptor beta chains were all obtained from the same sample, sequenced in a study of blood T cell repertoires in COVID-19. Assay used: immunoSEQ multiplex PCR; TCRdb lists only in-frame clones, some missing. This sample has over 100,000 clones, with roughly 90% found just once. The sample was peripheral blood. The receptors shown here come from a human donor with acute or convalescent COVID-19. The donor label of this sample is uncertain.

The chain recombines TRBV19 with TRBJ1-2; D gene ambiguous. Germline V gene sequence: CDR1 LNHDA, CDR2 SQIVND (reference sequence). Trimming shortened V by 8 bases and J by 3 bases, and 13 bases separated the two germline ends. The CDR3 extends over 13 amino acids. In nucleotides, the CDR3 is TGTGCCAGTTTGGGCCTACCCCACTATGGCTACACCTTC. Its translation is CASLGLPHYGYTF. The full variable domain, completed using reference TRBV19 and TRBJ1-2, is DGGITQSPKYLFRKEGQNVTLSCEQNLNHDAMYWYRQDPGQGLRLIYYSQIVNDFQKGDIAEGYSVSREKKESFPLTVTSAQKNPTAFYLCASLGLPHYGYTFGSGTRLTVV.

The rearrangement joins TRBV18 to TRBJ1-2; 8 nucleotides match TRBD1. V gave up 3 bases and J gave up 7 bases; unmatched junction bases: 4. The CDR3 length is 13 residues. Germline loops: CDR1 KGHSH, CDR2 LQKENI. This CDR3 is CASSPGQGIGYTF. DNA of the CDR3: TGTGCCAGCTCACCCGGACAGGGAATTGGCTACACCTTC. The full variable domain, in which reference TRBV18 and TRBJ1-2 provide the parts outside the CDR3, is NAGVMQNPRHLVRRRGQEARLRCSPMKGHSHVYWYRQLPEEGLKFMVYLQKENIIDESGMPKERFSAEFPKEGPSILRIQQVVRGDSAAYFCASSPGQGIGYTFGSGTRLTVV.

The CDR3 spells CASSMPTGGNEQFF. The CDR3 nucleotides are TGTGCCAGTAGTATGCCAACAGGGGGCAATGAGCAGTTCTTC. This sequence joins TRBV19 and TRBJ2-1; the match to TRBD1 covers 8 bases. The V gene end was trimmed by 3 bases and the J gene end by 6 bases; junction bases not matched to a gene: 4. There are 14 residues in the CDR3. Germline CDR1 LNHDA, CDR2 SQIVND (reference sequence).

The chain carries TRBV12-3 or TRBV12-4 and TRBJ2-5; 8 nucleotides match TRBD1. J gave up 4 bases and V 6 bases, and 4 bases lay outside the gene matches. The CDR3 runs 13 residues. CDR3 in DNA: TGTGCCAGCAGACCAGGGGGCGCAGAGACCCAGTACTTC. Residues: CASRPGGAETQYF.

This chain links TRBV7-3 with TRBJ1-4; TRBD1 is a possible D gene (6 bases). Trimming cost V 4 bases and J 8 bases, with 20 bases left between them. The CDR3 is 16 residues long. Germline V lookup: CDR1 SGHTA, CDR2 FQGTGA. The CDR3 bases are TGTGCCAGCAGCTCCCTCGCAGGGGCCGTTAGCGAAAAACTGTTTTTT. This codes for CASSSLAGAVSEKLFF.

The chain joins TRBV3-1 (or the pseudogene TRBV3-2) to TRBJ2-3; 10 bases are a match to TRBD2. V was clipped by 4 bases and J by 0 bases; unmatched bases: 4. Germline values: CDR1 LGHDT, CDR2 YNNKEL (reference sequence). The CDR3 loop spans 16 amino acids. This chain's CDR3 is CASSPGLAVSTDTQYF. The CDR3 coding sequence is TGTGCCAGCAGCCCCGGACTAGCGGTAAGCACAGATACGCAGTATTTT.

The sample holds a few counts of this clone. The rearrangement uses TRBV6-5 and TRBJ1-2, with 11 bases aligning to TRBD1. The CDR3 spans 12 residues. After removal of 6 bases from V and 8 bases from J, the junction contained 2 bases not matched to a gene. Germline assignment: CDR1 MNHEY and CDR2 SVGAGI. CDR3 loop: CASRRTGGGYTF. CDR3 coding DNA: TGTGCCAGCAGGAGGACAGGGGGCGGCTACACCTTC.